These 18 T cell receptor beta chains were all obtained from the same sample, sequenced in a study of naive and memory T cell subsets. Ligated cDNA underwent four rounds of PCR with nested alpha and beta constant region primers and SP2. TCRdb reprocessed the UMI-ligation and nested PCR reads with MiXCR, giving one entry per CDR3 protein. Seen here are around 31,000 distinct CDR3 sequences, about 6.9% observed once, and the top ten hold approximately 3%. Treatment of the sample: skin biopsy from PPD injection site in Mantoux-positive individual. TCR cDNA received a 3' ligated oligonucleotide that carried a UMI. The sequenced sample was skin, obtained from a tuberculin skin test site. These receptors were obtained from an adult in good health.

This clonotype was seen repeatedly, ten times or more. The CDR3 nucleotides read TGTGCCAGCAGCCCGAGTAGTGGGGTCTCCTACGAGCAGTACTTC. It encodes CASSPSSGVSYEQYF. V gene TRBV12-3 or TRBV12-4 combines with J gene TRBJ2-7; D unresolved. The ends were cut back, 6 bases at V and 0 bases at J, with 15 bases in the middle. The CDR3 consists of 15 residues.

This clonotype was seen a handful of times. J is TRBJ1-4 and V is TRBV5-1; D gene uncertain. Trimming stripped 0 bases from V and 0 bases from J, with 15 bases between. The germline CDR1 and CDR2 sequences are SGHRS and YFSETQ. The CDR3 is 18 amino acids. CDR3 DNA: TGCGCCAGCAGCTTGGATGGCAGTTTATTTGCAACTAATGAAAAACTGTTTTTT. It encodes CASSLDGSLFATNEKLFF. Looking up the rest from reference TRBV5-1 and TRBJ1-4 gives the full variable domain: KAGVTQTPRYLIKTRGQQVTLSCSPISGHRSVSWYQQTPGQGLQFLFEYFSETQRNKGNFPGRFSGRQFSNSRSEMNVSTLELGDSALYLCASSLDGSLFATNEKLFFGSGTQLSVL.

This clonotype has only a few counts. Written as DNA, the CDR3 is TGTGCCAGCAGCTTGGCGGACAGGCCCTACGAGCAGTACTTC. Its translation is CASSLADRPYEQYF. This chain links TRBV5-4 with TRBJ2-7; the match to TRBD1 covers 7 bases. CDR3 length equals 14 residues. Germline trimming cut 0 bases from V and 2 bases from J; bases unmatched to any gene: 2. Looked up from germline, CDR1 is SGHNT and CDR2 is YYREEE (reference sequence).

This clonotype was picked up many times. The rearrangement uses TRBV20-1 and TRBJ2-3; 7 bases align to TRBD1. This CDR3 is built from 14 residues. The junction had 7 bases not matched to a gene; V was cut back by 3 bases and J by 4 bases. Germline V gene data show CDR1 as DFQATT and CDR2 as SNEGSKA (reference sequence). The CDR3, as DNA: TGCAGTGCTAGGAGACAGGGAGCCGCAGATACGCAGTATTTT. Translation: CSARRQGAADTQYF.

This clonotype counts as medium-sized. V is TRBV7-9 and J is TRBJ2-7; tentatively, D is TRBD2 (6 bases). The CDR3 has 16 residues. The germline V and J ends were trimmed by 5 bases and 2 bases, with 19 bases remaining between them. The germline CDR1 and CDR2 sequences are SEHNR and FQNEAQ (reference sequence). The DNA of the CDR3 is TGTGCCAGCAGCCCACCAAACCAAGCGGGTGCCTACGAGCAGTACTTC. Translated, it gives CASSPPNQAGAYEQYF. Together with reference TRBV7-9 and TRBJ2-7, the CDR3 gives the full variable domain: DTGVSQNPRHKITKRGQNVTFRCDPISEHNRLYWYRQTLGQGPEFLTYFQNEAQLEKSRLLSDRFSAERPKGSFSTLEIQRTEQGDSAMYLCASSPPNQAGAYEQYFGPGTRLTVT.

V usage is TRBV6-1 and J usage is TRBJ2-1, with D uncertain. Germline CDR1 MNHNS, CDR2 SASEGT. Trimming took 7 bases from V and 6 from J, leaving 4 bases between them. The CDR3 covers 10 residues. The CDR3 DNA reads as TGTGCCAGCAACGGCAATGAGCAGTTCTTC. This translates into CASNGNEQFF.

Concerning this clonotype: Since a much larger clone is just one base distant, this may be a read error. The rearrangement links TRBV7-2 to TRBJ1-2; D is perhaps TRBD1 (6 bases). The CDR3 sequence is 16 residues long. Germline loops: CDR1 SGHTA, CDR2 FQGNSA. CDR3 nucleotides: TGTGCCAGCAGCCCGCCGTCAGGGGCTTTCAGCTATGGCGACACCTTC. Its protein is CASSPPSGAFSYGDTF.

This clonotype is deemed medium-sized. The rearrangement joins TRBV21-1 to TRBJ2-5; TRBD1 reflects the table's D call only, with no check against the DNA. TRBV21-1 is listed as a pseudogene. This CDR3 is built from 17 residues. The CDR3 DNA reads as TGTGCCAGCAGCAACCACCCTGCCAGGTGGTCCCAAGAGACCCAGTACTTC. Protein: CASSNHPARWSQETQYF.

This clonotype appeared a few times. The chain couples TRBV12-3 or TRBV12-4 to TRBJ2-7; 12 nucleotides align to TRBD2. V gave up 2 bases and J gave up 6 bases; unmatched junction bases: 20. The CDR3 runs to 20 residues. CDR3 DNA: TGTGCCAGCAGTTTAACCCTAATGACTAGCGGGGGCTTACGAGGGCGCGAGCAGTACTTC. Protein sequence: CASSLTLMTSGGLRGREQYF.

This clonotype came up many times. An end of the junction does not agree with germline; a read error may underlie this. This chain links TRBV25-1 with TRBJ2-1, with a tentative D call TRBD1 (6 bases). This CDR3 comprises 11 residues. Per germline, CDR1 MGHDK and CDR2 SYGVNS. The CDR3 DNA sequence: TGTGCCAGCAGTGACCTGGGACATCCGGACTTC. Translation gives CASSDLGHPDF.

The chain's CDR3 is CASRVYLNTDTQYF. CDR3 DNA sequence: TGTGCCAGCAGGGTATATCTGAACACAGATACGCAGTATTTT. The V call is TRBV6-1, the J call TRBJ2-3; no clear D gene. There are 14 residues in the CDR3. Per germline, CDR1 MNHNS and CDR2 SASEGT. V was pared by 6 bases and J by 2 bases, with 12 bases between.

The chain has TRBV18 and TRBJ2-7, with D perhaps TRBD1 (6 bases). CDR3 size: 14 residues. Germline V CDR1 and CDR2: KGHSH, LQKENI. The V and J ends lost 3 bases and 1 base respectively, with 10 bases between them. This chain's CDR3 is CASSPTQGSYEQYF. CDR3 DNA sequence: TGTGCCAGCTCACCTACACAGGGATCCTACGAGCAGTACTTC.

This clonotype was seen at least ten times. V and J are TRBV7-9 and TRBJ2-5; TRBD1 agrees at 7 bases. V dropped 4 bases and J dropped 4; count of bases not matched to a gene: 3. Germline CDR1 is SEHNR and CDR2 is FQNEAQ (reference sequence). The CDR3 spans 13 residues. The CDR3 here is CASSSTGVETQYF. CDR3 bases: TGTGCCAGCAGCTCTACAGGGGTAGAGACCCAGTACTTC.

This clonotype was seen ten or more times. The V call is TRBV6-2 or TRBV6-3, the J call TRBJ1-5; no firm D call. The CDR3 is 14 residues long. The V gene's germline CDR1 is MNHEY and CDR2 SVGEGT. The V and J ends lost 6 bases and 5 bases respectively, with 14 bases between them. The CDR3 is CASSKPDWDQPQHF. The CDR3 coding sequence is TGTGCCAGCAGCAAACCGGACTGGGATCAGCCCCAGCATTTT.

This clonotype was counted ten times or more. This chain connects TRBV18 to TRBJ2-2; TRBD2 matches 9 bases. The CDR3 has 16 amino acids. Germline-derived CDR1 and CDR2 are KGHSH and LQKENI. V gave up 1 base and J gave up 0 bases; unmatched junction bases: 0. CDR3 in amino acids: CASSPLAGANTGELFF. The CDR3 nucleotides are TGTGCCAGCTCACCACTAGCGGGGGCGAACACCGGGGAGCTGTTTTTT.

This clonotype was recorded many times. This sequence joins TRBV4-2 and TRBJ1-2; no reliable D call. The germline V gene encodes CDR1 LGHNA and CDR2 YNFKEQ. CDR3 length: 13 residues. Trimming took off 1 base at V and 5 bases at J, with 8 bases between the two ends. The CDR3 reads CASSQGPTYGYTF. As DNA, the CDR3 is TGTGCCAGCAGCCAAGGCCCCACTTATGGCTACACCTTC.

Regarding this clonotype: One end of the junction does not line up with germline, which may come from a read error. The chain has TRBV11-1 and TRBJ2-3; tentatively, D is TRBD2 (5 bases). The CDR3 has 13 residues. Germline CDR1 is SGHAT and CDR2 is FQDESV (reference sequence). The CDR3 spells CASSLPSKDTRYF. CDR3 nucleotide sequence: TGTGCCAGCAGCTTACCTAGCAAGGATACGCGGTATTTT.

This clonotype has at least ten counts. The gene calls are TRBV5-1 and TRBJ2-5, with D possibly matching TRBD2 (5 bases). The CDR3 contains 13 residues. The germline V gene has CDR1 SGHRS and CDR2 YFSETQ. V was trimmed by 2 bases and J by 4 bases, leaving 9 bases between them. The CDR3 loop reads CASSFSGSETQYF. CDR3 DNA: TGCGCCAGCAGCTTCAGCGGCTCAGAGACCCAGTACTTC. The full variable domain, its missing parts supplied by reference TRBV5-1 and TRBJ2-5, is KAGVTQTPRYLIKTRGQQVTLSCSPISGHRSVSWYQQTPGQGLQFLFEYFSETQRNKGNFPGRFSGRQFSNSRSEMNVSTLELGDSALYLCASSFSGSETQYFGPGTRLLVL.